The clone carrying this T cell receptor beta chain was observed a handful of times. The antigen is unknown. This record belongs to a study of cytomegalovirus exposure and HLA in healthy donors. Turning to the study itself: The early release's HLA-typed donors yielded some 85 million unique TCRs. The study, taken as a whole, reports: The listing of roughly 160 TCR beta chains classed them as cytomegalovirus-associated. Accurate predictions that matched the HLA-A and HLA-B alleles of most subjects were reportedly made from TCR beta sequences.

CDR3 size: 15 residues. Trimming removed 11 bases from V and 5 bases from J; junction bases left unmatched: 16. CDR1 and CDR2 (germline): MDHEN, SYDVKM. Researchers ran the PCR with 60 Vbeta and 13 Jbeta primers. Clones were sequenced by immunoSEQ multiplex PCR, and TCRdb holds only the in-frame ones, with some missing. Seen here are 95,000 to 150,000 clones, about three fifths observed once, and the top ten hold 6.5% to 9.5%. The V and J genes are TRBV28 and TRBJ2-7, with 9 nucleotides matching TRBD1. The receptor was derived from a middle-aged woman in good health and CMV-seropositive. Sequenced input: PBMCs. Here the CDR3 reads CAGSSPGQGVHEQYF. The CDR3 DNA reads as TGTGCCGGTTCAAGCCCGGGACAGGGAGTCCACGAGCAGTACTTC.